The 21 T cell receptor beta chains reported below all come from one sample, sequenced in a study of cytomegalovirus exposure and HLA in healthy donors. The primer mix had 60 Vbeta and 13 Jbeta primers. Assay used: immunoSEQ multiplex PCR; TCRdb lists only in-frame clones, some missing. In the table there are approximately 200,000 clones, around 80% of which are singletons. The sequencing sample was made of PBMCs. The receptors originated from a man aged 30 to 39 in good health and CMV-seronegative.

The J gene is TRBJ2-3, the V gene TRBV19; D gene ambiguous. The V and J ends lost 3 bases and 1 base respectively, with 5 bases between them. Germline V gene data show CDR1 as LNHDA and CDR2 as SQIVND (reference sequence). This CDR3 spans 13 amino acids. The CDR3 region has the DNA TGTGCCAGTAGTATTGAGGGCACAGATACGCAGTATTTT. It is translated as CASSIEGTDTQYF.

This sequence joins TRBV6-5 and TRBJ2-5, with D possibly being TRBD1 (5 bases). This CDR3 spans 14 amino acids. Per the germline V gene, CDR1 is MNHEY and CDR2 is SVGAGI. V was clipped by 8 bases and J by 6 bases, with 19 bases between them. CDR3 amino acids: CASAYPGNLKTQYF. The CDR3 DNA follows: TGTGCCAGCGCCTACCCAGGGAATTTGAAGACCCAGTACTTC.

The chain employs TRBV6-1 and TRBJ1-2; D is uncertain. Trimming removed 0 bases from V and 9 bases from J, with 14 bases in between. Per the germline V gene, CDR1 is MNHNS and CDR2 is SASEGT. This CDR3 contains 14 residues. CDR3 in DNA: TGTGCCAGCAGTGAAGCGACCGGGTTCCTCCGCTACACCTTC. It codes for CASSEATGFLRYTF.

This sequence joins TRBV7-2 and TRBJ2-2; D gene uncertain. The V gene's germline CDR1 is SGHTA and CDR2 FQGNSA. The CDR3 runs to 12 residues. V was trimmed by 4 bases and J by 4 bases, leaving 4 bases between them. The CDR3 DNA follows: TGTGCCAGCAGCTCATTCACCGGGGAGCTGTTTTTT. Encoded protein: CASSSFTGELFF.

CDR3 amino acids: CASSQDWRRGNEKLFF. CDR3 DNA sequence: TGTGCCAGCAGCCAAGACTGGAGGAGGGGAAATGAAAAACTGTTTTTT. V usage is TRBV7-9 and J usage is TRBJ1-4; perhaps TRBD1 as D (5 bases). The CDR3 totals 16 residues. Germline CDR1 reads SEHNR; CDR2 reads FQNEAQ (reference sequence). Trimming took 5 bases from V and 5 from J, leaving 18 bases between them.

The chain recombines TRBV30 with TRBJ1-5; D remains ambiguous. Looked up from germline, CDR1 is GTSNPN and CDR2 is SVGIG (reference sequence). V dropped 3 bases and J dropped 4 bases, with 13 bases sitting between them. The CDR3 runs to 14 residues. CDR3: CAWSVDTGNQPQHF. In DNA form, the CDR3 reads TGTGCCTGGAGCGTCGACACGGGGAATCAGCCCCAGCATTTT.

The gene calls are TRBV27 and TRBJ2-1; 8 nucleotides line up with TRBD1. Per germline, CDR1 MNHEY and CDR2 SMNVEV (reference sequence). V gave up 3 bases and J gave up 7 bases; unmatched junction bases: 5. There are 14 residues in the CDR3. CDR3 amino acids: CASSFTGGLNEQFF. The CDR3 DNA reads TGTGCCAGCAGTTTCACAGGGGGTCTGAATGAGCAGTTCTTC.

This clone is deemed medium-sized (0.01 to 0.1%). V gene TRBV6-1 combines with J gene TRBJ1-6; 7 bases are a match to TRBD1. The germline V gene has CDR1 MNHNS and CDR2 SASEGT. The CDR3 has 15 residues. V gave up 7 bases and J gave up 9 bases; unmatched junction bases: 12. The CDR3 is CASNNDRARGSPLHF. The CDR3 bases are TGTGCCAGCAATAACGACAGGGCCCGAGGTTCACCCCTCCACTTT.

The rearrangement links TRBV9 to TRBJ2-1, with TRBD2 matching 13 bases. The J segment lost 8 bases and the V segment lost 4 bases, leaving 12 bases of the junction unmatched. The CDR3 is made up of 17 amino acids. Germline V lookup: CDR1 SGDLS, CDR2 YYNGEE. Here the CDR3 DNA reads TGTGCCAGCAGCCCACGGACTAGCGGGAGTTTTGGAGATGAGCAGTTCTTC. Amino acids: CASSPRTSGSFGDEQFF.

The chain couples TRBV29-1 to TRBJ2-2; 9 nucleotides match TRBD1. V gave up 6 bases and J gave up 4 bases; unmatched junction bases: 3. Germline V CDR1 and CDR2: SQVTM, ANQGSEA. The CDR3 has 13 residues. CDR3 coding DNA: TGCAGCGTCCGACAGGGGGGCACCGGGGAGCTGTTTTTT. Translation: CSVRQGGTGELFF.

The chain carries TRBV7-2 and TRBJ2-7; D possibly corresponds to TRBD2 (6 bases). Trimming removed 7 bases from V and 4 bases from J, with 14 bases in between. The length of the CDR3 is 13 residues. The germline CDR1 and CDR2 sequences are SGHTA and FQGNSA. CDR3: CASTGGGRYEQYF. The CDR3 DNA reads as TGTGCCAGCACCGGCGGAGGGCGGTACGAGCAGTACTTC.

In this sample, this clone turned up once. This chain joins TRBV21-1 and TRBJ2-3; the table's D call, TRBD2, has no DNA check behind it. TRBV21-1 is marked as a pseudogene. The length of the CDR3 is 14 residues. CDR3 sequence reads: CASSKGDFADTQYF. CDR3 in DNA: TGTGCCAGCAGCAAAGGAGATTTCGCAGATACGCAGTATTTT.

The chain recombines TRBV4-2 with TRBJ1-6, with a possible D match to TRBD1 (6 bases). Per germline, CDR1 LGHNA and CDR2 YNFKEQ. With 1 base removed from V and 7 bases from J, the gap between germline ends came to 8 bases. The CDR3 loop spans 14 amino acids. Here the CDR3 DNA reads TGTGCCAGCAGCCAAGGGACAGAAAATTCACCCCTCCACTTT. It codes for CASSQGTENSPLHF.

The V call is TRBV10-2, the J call TRBJ2-1; 11 nucleotides align to TRBD2. The CDR3 runs to 13 residues. CDR1 and CDR2 from the germline V gene are WSHSY and SAAADI. J lost 10 bases, V lost 6 bases, and 5 bases had no gene match. The CDR3 region is CASRVAGGQEQFF. The CDR3 DNA reads TGCGCCAGCAGAGTAGCGGGAGGGCAGGAGCAGTTCTTC.

This clone has more than one count but fewer than ten. The chain carries TRBV6-6 and TRBJ1-5; possibly TRBD1 for D (5 bases). The CDR3 is made up of 14 amino acids. Germline assignment: CDR1 MNHNY and CDR2 SVGAGI (reference sequence). Trimming stripped 3 bases from V and 4 bases from J, with 10 bases between. CDR3 sequence reads: CASSYDSPNQPQHF. The CDR3 DNA reads TGTGCCAGCAGTTATGACAGCCCAAATCAGCCCCAGCATTTT.

V is TRBV5-4 and J is TRBJ2-1, with 8 nucleotides matching TRBD2. The J segment lost 3 bases and the V segment lost 4 bases, leaving 6 bases of the junction unmatched. The CDR3 runs 15 residues. Germline CDR1 SGHNT, CDR2 YYREEE (reference sequence). Written as DNA, the CDR3 is TGTGCCAGCAGCGAACTAGCGGACCTCTACAATGAGCAGTTCTTC. Protein sequence: CASSELADLYNEQFF.

CDR3 sequence reads: CASSSWDRPYEQYF. CDR3 coding DNA: TGCGCCAGCAGCTCCTGGGACAGACCCTACGAGCAGTACTTC. The chain couples TRBV5-1 to TRBJ2-7, with 7 bases fitting TRBD1. The V segment lost 3 bases and the J segment 2 bases; nucleotides outside the gene matches: 5. CDR3 length equals 14 residues. Germline loops: CDR1 SGHRS, CDR2 YFSETQ.

The gene calls are TRBV28 and TRBJ2-7, with 11 nucleotides matching TRBD2. V gave up 5 bases and J gave up 4 bases; unmatched junction bases: 19. This CDR3 is built from 19 residues. The germline V gene has CDR1 MDHEN and CDR2 SYDVKM. CDR3 nucleotides: TGTGCCAGCAGTCTAGAGACTAGCGGGAACCTAAGGTTGATTTACGAGCAGTACTTC. Its translation: CASSLETSGNLRLIYEQYF.

V is TRBV7-3 and J is TRBJ1-1; 7 nucleotides match TRBD1. V dropped 4 bases and J dropped 4; count of bases not matched to a gene: 6. Germline assignment: CDR1 SGHTA and CDR2 FQGTGA. The CDR3 contains 14 residues. The chain's CDR3 is CASSSGQSGTEAFF. The CDR3, as DNA: TGTGCCAGCAGCTCGGGACAGTCGGGCACTGAAGCTTTCTTT.

The chain links TRBV27 to TRBJ1-2, with D tentatively TRBD1 (6 bases). Per germline, CDR1 MNHEY and CDR2 SMNVEV (reference sequence). The CDR3 consists of 16 residues. V was trimmed by 6 bases and J by 2 bases, leaving 19 bases between them. CDR3 residues: CASRKKPGQTNYGYTF. Written as DNA, the CDR3 is TGTGCCAGCAGAAAAAAGCCGGGACAAACAAACTATGGCTACACCTTC.

This clone occurred a few times. The CDR3 protein is CASRRTSGSRDEQFF. The CDR3 nucleotides are TGTGCCAGCAGAAGGACTAGCGGGAGTAGGGATGAGCAGTTCTTC. The chain links TRBV6-1 to TRBJ2-1; 13 nucleotides align to TRBD2. The V segment lost 6 bases and the J segment 8 bases; nucleotides outside the gene matches: 7. Germline V lookup: CDR1 MNHNS, CDR2 SASEGT. CDR3 length: 15 amino acids.